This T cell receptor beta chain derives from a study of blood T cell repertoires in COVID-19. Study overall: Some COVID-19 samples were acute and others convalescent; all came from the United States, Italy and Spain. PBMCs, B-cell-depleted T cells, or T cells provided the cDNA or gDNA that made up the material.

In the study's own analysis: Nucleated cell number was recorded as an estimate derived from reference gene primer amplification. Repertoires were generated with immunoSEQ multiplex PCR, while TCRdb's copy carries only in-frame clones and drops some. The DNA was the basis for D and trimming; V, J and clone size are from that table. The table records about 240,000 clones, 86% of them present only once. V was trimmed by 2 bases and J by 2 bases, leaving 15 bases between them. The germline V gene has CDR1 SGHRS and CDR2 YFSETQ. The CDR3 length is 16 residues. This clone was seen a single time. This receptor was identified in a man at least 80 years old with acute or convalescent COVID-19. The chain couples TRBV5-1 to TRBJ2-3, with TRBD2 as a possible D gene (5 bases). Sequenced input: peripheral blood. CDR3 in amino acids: CASSFGLPPPTDTQYF. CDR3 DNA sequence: TGCGCCAGCAGCTTCGGACTTCCTCCCCCCACAGATACGCAGTATTTT.